This section outlines one T cell receptor (beta chain) sequence together with its context. Its specificity is unknown. In germline, CDR1 is GTSNPN, CDR2 SVGIG (reference sequence). The germline V and J ends were trimmed by 3 bases and 4 bases, with 13 bases remaining between them. The CDR3 is 14 amino acids. This sample's treatment: roughly 11-day PBMC culture with coronavirus spike peptide pools or control peptides (ViraFEST assay). This sample is drawn from a study of vaccination and CD4 T cells after COVID-19. An Oncomine TCR Beta short-read assay was used to sequence the DNA from cultured CD4+ T cells. TCRdb reprocessed the PCR reads with MiXCR, giving one entry per CDR3 protein. The sample contains 15,000 or so distinct CDR3 sequences, around 52% of which appear only once.

The receptor's source is a human donor who had recovered from COVID-19. The specimen was CD4+ T cells from blood, cultured in vitro. The rearrangement uses TRBV30 and TRBJ1-5; a weak D match, TRBD1 (5 bases). The CDR3 loop is CAWSGDGGNQPQHF. Written as DNA, the CDR3 is TGTGCCTGGAGCGGGGACGGGGGAAATCAGCCCCAGCATTTT.